The rows below give T cell receptor beta chains drawn from one sample of a study of early stage breast cancer tumors. Only in-frame clones appear in the TCRdb table, and some are missing; sequencing was by immunoSEQ multiplex PCR. The sample yields 6,500 or so clones, 50% to 80% seen once. Sequencing was performed on normal breast tissue next to the tumor. These receptors originate from a person aged 45 to 59 with breast cancer. CDR3s include the opening cysteine and the closing phenylalanine or tryptophan. D genes are given only for firm matches. The size entry is marked missing in some rows and otherwise reads once, few, many or a size class.

d_gene,abundance,v_gene,j_gene,CDR3aa,CDR3nt
NA,few,TRBV6-6,TRBJ2-5,CASSQVKDLRETQYF,TGTGCCAGCAGTCAGGTAAAGGACCTGAGAGAGACCCAGTACTTC
NA,NA,TRBV7-9,TRBJ2-4,CASTPSAGNIQYF,TGTGCCAGCACCCCAAGCGCGGGGAACATTCAGTACTTC
TRBD2,few,TRBV5-6,TRBJ2-7,CASTPGGTSGLDYEQYF,TGTGCCAGCACTCCTGGCGGGACTAGCGGTTTGGACTACGAGCAGTACTTC
TRBD1,NA,TRBV7-2,TRBJ2-1,CASSIQGKGNEQFF,TGTGCCAGCAGCATACAGGGGAAAGGGAATGAGCAGTTCTTC
TRBD1,NA,TRBV15,TRBJ2-1,CATSRDRGDGEQFF,TGTGCCACCAGCAGGGACAGGGGAGATGGTGAGCAGTTCTTC
NA,NA,TRBV7-8,TRBJ2-2,CAIPRDRGSNTGELFF,TGTGCCATACCACGGGACCGAGGATCGAACACCGGGGAGCTGTTTTTT
TRBD2,NA,TRBV7-3,TRBJ2-1,CASSLGLAEYNEQFF,TGTGCCAGCAGCTTAGGCCTAGCGGAATACAATGAGCAGTTCTTC
TRBD1,NA,TRBV7-8,TRBJ2-7,CASSLTGGEVTSYEQYF,TGTGCCAGCAGCTTGACAGGGGGCGAGGTGACCTCCTACGAGCAGTACTTC
TRBD2,NA,TRBV19,TRBJ2-1,CASSTIGRGSYNEQFF,TGTGCCAGTAGTACCATCGGGAGGGGGTCCTACAATGAGCAGTTCTTC
TRBD2,NA,TRBV14,TRBJ2-5,CASSPGLAGRSETQYF,TGCGCCAGCAGCCCCGGACTAGCGGGTCGATCGGAGACCCAGTACTTC
TRBD2,once,TRBV6-1,TRBJ2-1,CASRPRLAGANEQFF,TGTGCCAGCAGGCCAAGACTAGCGGGCGCAAATGAGCAGTTCTTC
TRBD2,NA,TRBV14,TRBJ2-7,CASSQERGVVREGRFSYEQYF,TGTGCCAGCAGCCAAGAGAGGGGGGTAGTGCGGGAGGGCCGATTCTCCTACGAGCAGTACTTC
NA,NA,TRBV12-1,TRBJ2-3,CASSLVRGMTTDTQYF,TGTGCCAGCAGCCTGGTGCGGGGGATGACCACAGATACGCAGTATTTT
NA,NA,TRBV5-6,TRBJ1-2,CASSLRQANYGYTF,TGTGCCAGCAGCTTACGACAGGCTAACTATGGCTACACCTTC
NA,NA,TRBV7-3,TRBJ2-7,CASSSGKVHEQYF,TGTGCCAGCAGCTCAGGAAAAGTCCACGAGCAGTACTTC
NA,NA,TRBV5-6,TRBJ1-2,CASSPEGIISNYGYTF,TGTGCCAGCAGCCCAGAAGGGATTATCTCTAACTATGGCTACACCTTC
NA,NA,TRBV11-3,TRBJ1-1,CASSLMGDTEAFF,TGTGCCAGCAGCCTGATGGGGGACACTGAAGCTTTCTTT
NA,few,TRBV11-2,TRBJ1-2,CASSLNRDGGYTF,TGTGCCAGCAGCCTGAACAGGGACGGTGGCTACACCTTC
TRBD2,medium-sized,TRBV6-5,TRBJ2-7,CASSYSEAGAMEQYF,TGTGCCAGCAGTTACTCAGAAGCGGGAGCAATGGAGCAGTACTTC
NA,NA,TRBV11-2,TRBJ1-1,CASSLAQREAFF,TGTGCCAGCAGCTTAGCTCAGAGAGAAGCTTTCTTT
NA,few,TRBV15,TRBJ2-6,CATSRGQSSGANVLTF,TGTGCCACCAGCAGAGGACAGAGCTCTGGGGCCAACGTCCTGACTTTC
TRBD1,NA,TRBV27,TRBJ1-5,CASGRATTGNQPQHF,TGTGCCAGCGGGAGGGCGACGACAGGGAATCAGCCCCAGCATTTT
NA,few,TRBV5-1,TRBJ1-1,CASSLDGQTAFF,TGCGCCAGCAGCTTGGATGGACAGACGGCTTTCTTT
TRBD1,NA,TRBV2,TRBJ2-7,CASSEPPGTGSYEQYF,TGTGCCAGCAGTGAACCCCCCGGGACAGGGTCCTACGAGCAGTACTTC
NA,NA,TRBV6-1,TRBJ2-7,CASSEATAVASPRGLYEQYF,TGTGCCAGCAGTGAAGCCACTGCCGTGGCTAGCCCGAGGGGGTTGTACGAGCAGTACTTC
TRBD1,NA,TRBV5-1,TRBJ1-1,CASSTGTANTEAFF,TGCGCCAGCAGTACCGGGACAGCGAACACTGAAGCTTTCTTT
NA,NA,TRBV29-1,TRBJ1-1,CSVEWGGSLVF,TGCAGCGTTGAGTGGGGGGGCAGCCTGGTCTTT